This T cell receptor beta chain was sequenced for a study of CD8+CD57+ T cells in acquired aplastic anemia (dated by TCRdb to between 2017 and 2018). The study in broad terms: On average, sorted CD4+ and CD8+ cells yielded 3.2 ug of extracted DNA, with a range of roughly 0.18 to 30 ug. Mean read counts for healthy donor samples were roughly 10 million for CD4+ cells and 11.0 million for CD8+ cells. The paper as a whole reports these results and caveats: Patients and healthy controls showed no significant difference in CD8+ Simpson's diversity (P=0.060). Some 27 CD8+ CDR3 sequences were found in both patients and controls but appeared to be highly expressed in patients and within the immunodominant clones of the patients.

In the study, sorted CD4+ and CD8+ blood T cells from patients with severe aplastic anemia and from healthy subjects underwent deep sequencing of TCR repertoires. Ficoll-Paque density gradient centrifugation was used to isolate peripheral blood mononuclear cells. Before DNA was extracted, CD4+ and CD8+ T cells were sorted using either FACS or magnetic beads. As regards this clonotype: Its recognized antigen is unknown. This may arise from a read error, as a much more abundant clone is one base away.

Genomic DNA served as template for TCR beta VDJ combination and CDR3 sequence profiling. An Illumina HiSeq 2000 was the platform used for TCR repertoire sequencing. The source study handled its data this way. Repertoire assessment relied on Simpson's diversity index, CDR3 size and DJ length profiles, and TRBV/TRBJ rearrangement plots. The immunodominant clone was defined as the most abundant DNA sequence in deep sequencing data. CDR3 amino acid sequences were screened for sharing across subjects and were compared with published repertoires and the VDJdb database. TCRdb ran its own pipeline on the public reads, namely fastp trimming at Q25 and MiXCR clone calling, and kept in-frame beta chains. CDR3 protein sequences are deduplicated, and each keeps its most common genes and DNA. These V and J calls are TCRdb output, not the study's own analysis. This sample holds roughly 58,000 distinct CDR3 sequences; around 55% were observed only once. About 2.5% of the sample is taken by the ten largest.

Measured from the cysteine to the phenylalanine, the CDR3 is 16 residues long. The sequence is cut down to CDR3 DNA, 48 bases in frame from base 1. CDR1 and CDR2, per the germline V gene, are MNHEY and SVGEGT. Deletion took 6 bases off V and 0 bases off J, with a span of 14 bases between the germline ends. The clonotype was recovered from a human donor in good health, serving as a control. Sequenced sample: sorted CD4+, CD8+, or CD8+CD57+ T cells (not recorded which) from PBMCs. Rearrangement joined TRBV6-2 or TRBV6-3 to TRBJ2-2; TRBD1 is a weak D gene call, 6 bases matching. The bases read TGTGCCAGCAGACCTCCGGGACACCCGAACACCGGGGAGCTGTTTTTT. Its translation is CASRPPGHPNTGELFF.